The T cell receptor (beta chain) under discussion was sequenced for a study of Ad26.COV2.S vaccination and SARS-CoV-2 variants. The overall study: The study gave Ad26.COV2.S intramuscularly, once or twice 56 days apart.

Profiled with immunoSEQ multiplex PCR; TCRdb holds only in-frame clones, not every one. The repertoire holds approximately 280,000 clones, with about 87% as singletons. As to this clone: Its antigen is unidentified.

Treatment noted: about 20 received Ad26.COV2.S at low or high dose, single or two shots; about 5 received placebo; per-sample allocation not given. Collection of the samples took place on day 63 after the first injection of vaccine or placebo. The germline gives CDR1 LGHDT, CDR2 YNNKEL (reference sequence). V shed 0 bases, J shed 7 bases, and the junction held 8 bases outside the gene matches. The CDR3 extends over 15 amino acids. General study findings and limits: Placebo recipients showed lower spike-specific TCR breadth than vaccinees. Vaccinees reportedly had broad spike-specific CD8+ and CD4+ T cell responses.

Source: peripheral blood, taken in a trial of Ad26.COV2.S vaccine versus placebo. This rearrangement joins TRBV3-1 (or the pseudogene TRBV3-2) to TRBJ1-2; 7 bases fit TRBD1. The source is a person between 18 and 59 years old who received the Ad26.COV2.S COVID-19 vaccine or a placebo. The CDR3 is CASSQDLEGARGYTF. CDR3 bases: TGTGCCAGCAGCCAAGATTTGGAGGGGGCGCGTGGCTACACCTTC.